Below, 4 T cell receptor beta chains from the same sample are listed, as sequenced in a study of vaccination and CD4 T cells after COVID-19. These receptors' antigens are unknown. The Oncomine TCR Beta short-read assay sequenced DNA from cultured CD4+ T cells. TCRdb called the PCR reads again in MiXCR, with one record for every CDR3 protein. This table holds just under 20,000 distinct CDR3 sequences, roughly 41% found once. The treatment denotes: roughly 10-day PBMC culture with coronavirus spike peptide pools or control peptides (ViraFEST assay). The sample consisted of CD4+ T cells from blood, cultured in vitro, taken after SARS-CoV-2 vaccination. The receptors were sampled from a human donor who had recovered from COVID-19.

This clonotype came up once. CDR3 nucleotides: TGTGCCAGTAGTAGGGGACCGGTACCCTCCTACAATGAGCAGTTCTTC. The encoded protein is CASSRGPVPSYNEQFF. The chain combines TRBV19 with TRBJ2-1; either TRBD1 or TRBD2 may supply D (5 bases each). CDR1 is LNHDA, CDR2 SQIVND, per germline (reference sequence). This CDR3 has 16 amino acids. Trimming cost V 4 bases and J 0 bases, with 13 bases left between them.

In its sample, this clonotype was seen a few times. This sequence joins TRBV15 and TRBJ2-3, with D possibly TRBD1 on 5 matching bases. Between the trimmed V and J ends, which lost 3 bases and 0 bases, there was a span of 13 bases. CDR3 length: 16 amino acids. CDR1 is LNHNV, CDR2 YYDKDF, per germline (reference sequence). The CDR3 DNA reads as TGTGCCACCAGCAGTTATCAGGGTTCTAGCACAGATACGCAGTATTTT. Protein product: CATSSYQGSSTDTQYF.

This clonotype was detected a few times. This CDR3 reads CASSVTSGQGATQPQHF. CDR3 bases: TGTGCCAGCAGTGTAACTTCGGGACAGGGTGCGACTCAGCCCCAGCATTTT. This chain links TRBV2 with TRBJ1-5; 9 nucleotides align to TRBD1. From germline, CDR1 is SNHLY and CDR2 FYNNEI. The length of the CDR3 is 17 residues. Germline trimming cut 4 bases from V and 6 bases from J; bases unmatched to any gene: 13.

The gene calls are TRBV6-1 and TRBJ2-6; 10 positions agree with TRBD2. The germline CDR1 and CDR2 sequences are MNHNS and SASEGT. CDR3 length: 17 amino acids. V dropped 6 bases and J dropped 0; count of bases not matched to a gene: 5. This CDR3 is CASRILAGFSGANVLTF. In DNA form, the CDR3 reads TGTGCCAGCAGGATACTAGCGGGGTTCTCTGGGGCCAACGTCCTGACTTTC.